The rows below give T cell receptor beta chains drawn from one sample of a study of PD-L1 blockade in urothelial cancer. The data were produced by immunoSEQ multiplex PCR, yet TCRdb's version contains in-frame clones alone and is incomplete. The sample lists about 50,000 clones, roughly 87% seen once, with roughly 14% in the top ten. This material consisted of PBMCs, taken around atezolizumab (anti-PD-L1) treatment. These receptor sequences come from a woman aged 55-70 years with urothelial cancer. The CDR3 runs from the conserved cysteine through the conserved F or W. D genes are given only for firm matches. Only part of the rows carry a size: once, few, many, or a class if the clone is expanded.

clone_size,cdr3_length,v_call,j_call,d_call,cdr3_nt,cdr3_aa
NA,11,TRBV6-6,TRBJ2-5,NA,TGTGCCAGCGGGGACAAAGAGACCCAGTACTTC,CASGDKETQYF
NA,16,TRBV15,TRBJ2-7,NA,TGTGCCACCAGCAGAGATGGCGGGAAGGGCTCCTACGAGCAGTACTTC,CATSRDGGKGSYEQYF
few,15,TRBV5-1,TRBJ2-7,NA,TGCGCCAGCAGCTTGGCCTTGACCGGGGTCGGCGAGCAGTACTTC,CASSLALTGVGEQYF
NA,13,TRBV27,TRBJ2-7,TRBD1,TGTGCCAGCAGCTCCGGGACAGGCTACGAGCAGTACTTC,CASSSGTGYEQYF
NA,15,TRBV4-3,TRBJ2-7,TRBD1,TGCGCCAGCAGCCAACGACCGACAGGGGCTCCCGAGCAGTACTTC,CASSQRPTGAPEQYF
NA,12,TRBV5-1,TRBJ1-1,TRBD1,TGCGCCAGCAGCTTGCAGGGGGGAGAAGCTTTCTTT,CASSLQGGEAFF
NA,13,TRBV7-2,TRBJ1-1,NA,TGTGCCAGCAGCCCCTTCGGGGGGACTGAAGCTTTCTTT,CASSPFGGTEAFF
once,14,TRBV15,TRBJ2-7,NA,TGTGCCACCAGCAGAGATTCCGGGTCTGGCGAGCAGTACTTC,CATSRDSGSGEQYF
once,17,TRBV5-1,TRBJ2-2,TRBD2,TGCGCCAGCAGCGCCCTGCCGGGACTAGCGGCGAGCGGGGAGCTGTTTTTT,CASSALPGLAASGELFF
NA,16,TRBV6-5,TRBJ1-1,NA,TGTGCCAGCAGTTATATAGAATTGGTAAGCGGCACTGAAGCTTTCTTT,CASSYIELVSGTEAFF
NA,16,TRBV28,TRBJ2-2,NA,TGTGCCAGCAGTTTATATGTCGGGAAGAACACCGGGGAGCTGTTTTTT,CASSLYVGKNTGELFF
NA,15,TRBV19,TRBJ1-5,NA,TGTGCCAGTGATAGGGCAGGGATGAGGAATCAGCCCCAGCATTTT,CASDRAGMRNQPQHF
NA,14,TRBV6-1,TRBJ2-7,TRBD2,TGTGCCAGCGGGGGGGTAGCCCATAACTACGAGCAGTACTTC,CASGGVAHNYEQYF
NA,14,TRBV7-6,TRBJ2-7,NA,TGTGCCAGCAGCTTAATCTCTAGACTATACGAGCAGTACTTC,CASSLISRLYEQYF
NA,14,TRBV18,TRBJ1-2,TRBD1,TGTGCCAGCTCACCGGACAGGGGTGGAGCTGGCTACACCTTC,CASSPDRGGAGYTF
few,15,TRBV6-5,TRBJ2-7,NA,TGTGCCAGCAGTTACTCGAACCTAGGGAGTTACGAGCAGTACTTC,CASSYSNLGSYEQYF
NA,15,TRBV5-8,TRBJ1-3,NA,TGTGCCAGCAGCTTTCGAGGGGGCTCTGGAAACACCATATATTTT,CASSFRGGSGNTIYF
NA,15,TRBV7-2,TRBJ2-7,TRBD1,TGTGCCAGCAGCTCCCAGACAGGGGCGGGCTACGAGCAGTACTTC,CASSSQTGAGYEQYF